Below are 19 T cell receptor beta chains sequenced from a single sample in a study of CD8+CD57+ T cells in acquired aplastic anemia. Genomic DNA, the template, was used for profiling of the TCR beta VDJ and CDR3. TCRdb independently ran MiXCR on the reads; one entry per CDR3 protein. The sample yields around 200,000 distinct CDR3 sequences, over 40% seen once. All patients picked for sequencing had shown, by flow cytometry, an expansion of CD8+CD57+ cells. The sequencing sample was made of sorted CD4+, CD8+, or CD8+CD57+ T cells (not recorded which) from PBMCs. All receptors derive from a human donor with aplastic anemia.

The rearrangement links TRBV7-9 to TRBJ1-2; tentative D call: TRBD1 (5 bases). V gave up 6 bases and J gave up 2 bases, with 13 bases separating them. There are 14 residues in the CDR3. Germline V lookup: CDR1 SEHNR, CDR2 FQNEAQ (reference sequence). The CDR3, as DNA: TGTGCCAGCAGTGAAGTGCGGGGCAACTATGGCTACACCTTC. This gives the protein CASSEVRGNYGYTF.

This clonotype was recorded at least ten times. This chain links TRBV20-1 with TRBJ1-1; D possibly corresponds to TRBD1 (6 bases). This CDR3 is 15 amino acids long. The ends were cut back, 6 bases at V and 3 bases at J, with 20 bases in the middle. CDR1 DFQATT and CDR2 SNEGSKA come from the germline V gene (reference sequence). The CDR3 nucleotides read TGCAGTGCCAGGGGAGGGGGGCGAGGTGACACTGAAGCTTTCTTT. Translated, it gives CSARGGGRGDTEAFF.

This clonotype turned up a few times. The chain is built from TRBV28 and TRBJ2-7; D may be TRBD1 (7 bases). Trimming took off 5 bases at V and 3 bases at J, with 17 bases between the two ends. CDR3 size: 15 residues. Germline CDR1 and CDR2: MDHEN and SYDVKM. The CDR3 DNA is TGTGCCAGCAGTCCAGGGGGTAGCGGAAGCTACGAGCAGTACTTC. Its translation: CASSPGGSGSYEQYF.

V is TRBV10-3 and J is TRBJ1-5; no firm D call. V lost 3 bases and J lost 1, with 7 bases in between. There are 14 residues in the CDR3. Per the germline V gene, CDR1 is ENHRY and CDR2 is SYGVKD. This chain's CDR3 is CAISEGSSNQPQHF. The CDR3 coding sequence is TGTGCCATCAGTGAAGGGTCCAGCAATCAGCCCCAGCATTTT.

The J gene is TRBJ1-6, the V gene TRBV24-1; no firm D call. Trimming took 2 bases from V and 9 from J, leaving 13 bases between them. The germline V gene has CDR1 KGHDR and CDR2 SFDVKD. The CDR3 is made up of 15 amino acids. The CDR3 region has the DNA TGTGCCACCAGTGATTACGAGGGATCGAGTTCACCCCTCCACTTT. This gives the protein CATSDYEGSSSPLHF.

This clonotype was detected ten times or more. The chain is built from TRBV4-2 and TRBJ1-4; 9 nucleotides agree with TRBD1. J gave up 8 bases and V 2 bases, and 9 bases lay outside the gene matches. Germline V gene sequence: CDR1 LGHNA, CDR2 YNFKEQ. The CDR3 sequence is 16 residues long. The CDR3 region has the DNA TGTGCCAGCAGCCAAAGACAGGGGGATGTTCGAGAAAAACTGTTTTTT. Encoded protein: CASSQRQGDVREKLFF.

This chain joins TRBV6-5 and TRBJ2-7; 10 nucleotides agree with TRBD2. Germline-derived CDR1 and CDR2 are MNHEY and SVGAGI. The CDR3 covers 15 residues. V dropped 2 bases and J dropped 6; count of bases not matched to a gene: 7. The CDR3, as DNA: TGTGCCAGCAGTTACGGTGGGACTAGCGCTACCGAGCAGTACTTC. This translates into CASSYGGTSATEQYF.

A word on this clonotype: The junction does not match germline at one end; this may be a read error. The CDR3, as DNA: TGCAGTGAGACTAGCGGGAGTCACAGATACGCAGTATTT. This gives the protein CSETSGSHRYAVF. The chain has TRBV20-1 and TRBJ2-3; 12 bases are shared with TRBD2. This CDR3 has 13 residues. Per the germline V gene, CDR1 is DFQATT and CDR2 is SNEGSKA (reference sequence).

The chain combines TRBV7-2 with TRBJ2-4, with a weak D call TRBD1 (5 bases). The CDR3 is 11 residues long. Looked up from germline, CDR1 is SGHTA and CDR2 is FQGNSA. The ends were cut back, 2 bases at V and 9 bases at J, with 5 bases in the middle. The CDR3 nucleotides read TGTGCCAGCAGCTTACAGGGCATTCAGTACTTC. Protein sequence: CASSLQGIQYF.

The chain recombines TRBV10-1 with TRBJ1-2, with D perhaps TRBD1 (5 bases). Trimming removed 6 bases at V and 8 bases at J, with 19 bases between. Germline CDR1 and CDR2: WNHNN and SYGVQD (reference sequence). The length of the CDR3 is 14 residues. CDR3 loop: CASRGRWGCWGYTF. The CDR3 DNA follows: TGCGCCAGCAGGGGGCGGTGGGGCTGCTGGGGCTACACCTTC.

In nucleotides, the CDR3 is TGCGCCAGCAGCTTGGCCGCCAGGGAGACCCAGTACTTC. Its protein is CASSLAARETQYF. The chain carries TRBV5-1 and TRBJ2-5; no firm D call. Germline values: CDR1 SGHRS, CDR2 YFSETQ. V was clipped by 0 bases and J by 5 bases, with 8 bases between them. The CDR3 length is 13 residues.

This clonotype was observed once. V is TRBV9 and J is TRBJ2-7, with unresolved D. The V gene lost 4 bases and the J gene lost 2 bases, with 16 bases spanning the gap. This CDR3 contains 15 residues. From germline, CDR1 is SGDLS and CDR2 YYNGEE. This CDR3 reads CASSPNVEPAYEQYF. DNA for the CDR3: TGTGCCAGCAGCCCCAACGTCGAACCGGCCTACGAGCAGTACTTC.

This clonotype came up many times. This chain uses TRBV19 with TRBJ2-1; TRBD2 matches at 12 bases. CDR1 is LNHDA and CDR2 is SQIVND in the germline V gene (reference sequence). The CDR3 contains 18 residues. Trimming cost V 4 bases and J 2 bases; bases outside gene matches: 9. Here the CDR3 reads CASSKLAGGLTPYNEQFF. The DNA of the CDR3 is TGTGCCAGTAGTAAACTAGCGGGGGGCCTGACCCCCTACAATGAGCAGTTCTTC. Full variable domain (missing parts from reference TRBV19 and TRBJ2-1): DGGITQSPKYLFRKEGQNVTLSCEQNLNHDAMYWYRQDPGQGLRLIYYSQIVNDFQKGDIAEGYSVSREKKESFPLTVTSAQKNPTAFYLCASSKLAGGLTPYNEQFFGPGTRLTVL.

CDR3: CASSVSTGGYTF. The CDR3 DNA sequence: TGTGCCAGCAGCGTCTCTACGGGTGGCTACACCTTC. The chain joins TRBV9 to TRBJ1-2; D not certain. The V end lost 2 bases, the J end lost 7 bases, and 9 bases lay between the germline ends. The V gene's germline CDR1 is SGDLS and CDR2 YYNGEE. This CDR3 contains 12 residues.

This chain connects TRBV2 to TRBJ2-7; D may correspond to TRBD1 or TRBD2 (6 bases each). V was trimmed by 8 bases and J by 3 bases, leaving 14 bases between them. CDR3 length: 13 amino acids. Per the germline V gene, CDR1 is SNHLY and CDR2 is FYNNEI. CDR3 protein: CASARGAVYEQYF. The CDR3 DNA is TGTGCCAGCGCTAGGGGGGCAGTCTACGAGCAGTACTTC.

The chain recombines TRBV28 with TRBJ1-5; a possible D gene is TRBD1 (5 bases). Trimming took 6 bases from V and 0 from J, leaving 12 bases between them. CDR1 and CDR2 (germline): MDHEN, SYDVKM. The CDR3 contains 15 residues. CDR3 sequence (DNA): TGTGCCAGCAGGAGCCGGGGGAATAGCAATCAGCCCCAGCATTTT. It specifies CASRSRGNSNQPQHF.

This clonotype was recorded a few times. The V gene is TRBV10-1, the J gene TRBJ1-6; no firm D call. This CDR3 spans 16 amino acids. V gave up 0 bases and J gave up 10 bases, with 16 bases separating them. The germline V gene encodes CDR1 WNHNN and CDR2 SYGVQD (reference sequence). The CDR3 nucleotides read TGCGCCAGCAGTGAGTCGATGTGGGTGGTAGGATCACCCCTCCACTTT. It codes for CASSESMWVVGSPLHF.

This chain joins TRBV6-1 and TRBJ2-3, with TRBD1 matching 10 bases. V lost 8 bases and J lost 6; bases outside the gene matches: 5. The CDR3 totals 13 residues. The germline gives CDR1 MNHNS, CDR2 SASEGT. In DNA form, the CDR3 reads TGTGCCAGCCGACAGGGGGCATGGGATACGCAGTATTTT. Translating gives CASRQGAWDTQYF.

The chain links TRBV25-1 to TRBJ2-5, with D possibly matching TRBD2 (6 bases). The CDR3 is 14 amino acids. The germline CDR1 and CDR2 sequences are MGHDK and SYGVNS. The V end lost 3 bases, the J end lost 5 bases, and 13 bases lay between the germline ends. The CDR3 loop reads CASSDSSRGETQYF. CDR3 DNA: TGTGCCAGCAGTGACAGTTCCCGGGGGGAGACCCAGTACTTC.